The 5 T cell receptor beta chains below were found in one sample sequenced in a study of cytomegalovirus exposure and HLA in healthy donors. PCR employed 60 Vbeta and 13 Jbeta primers. Sequencing used immunoSEQ multiplex PCR; TCRdb keeps in-frame clones, though not all of them. The table has under 95,000 clones, about 78% seen once. Sequencing used PBMCs. These receptor sequences come from a woman aged 40 to 49 in good health and CMV-seropositive.

This rearrangement joins TRBV2 to TRBJ2-3; 10 bases match TRBD2. The germline V gene encodes CDR1 SNHLY and CDR2 FYNNEI. The V and J ends lost 6 bases and 1 base, in that order; junction bases with no gene match: 7. CDR3 size: 16 residues. For the CDR3, the DNA is TGTGCCAGCAGCCCATCTCTAGCGGGGGGCACAGATACGCAGTATTTT. This gives the protein CASSPSLAGGTDTQYF.

The chain recombines TRBV25-1 with TRBJ2-1; 7 bases agree with TRBD2. After removal of 4 bases from V and 8 bases from J, the junction contained 11 bases not matched to a gene. The CDR3 totals 15 residues. Germline CDR1 MGHDK, CDR2 SYGVNS. CDR3 sequence reads: CASSGESAGVDEQFF. CDR3 bases: TGTGCCAGCAGTGGTGAGTCTGCGGGAGTGGATGAGCAGTTCTTC.

The V call is TRBV5-1, the J call TRBJ1-4; 9 bases are shared with TRBD1. The length of the CDR3 is 14 residues. Trimming at V came to 3 bases and at J to 4 bases, leaving 1 base not matched to a gene. CDR1 SGHRS and CDR2 YFSETQ come from the germline V gene. CDR3 sequence (DNA): TGCGCCAGCAGCTCGGGACAGGGTAATGAAAAACTGTTTTTT. Its translation is CASSSGQGNEKLFF.

The J gene is TRBJ2-1, the V gene TRBV11-2; D might be TRBD1 (6 bases). V was shortened by 5 bases and J by 7 bases, with 12 bases between the two germline ends. Germline V lookup: CDR1 SGHAT, CDR2 FQNNGV. This CDR3 contains 13 residues. The CDR3, as DNA: TGTGCCAGCAGCGCAGGGGATCCGAATGAGCAGTTCTTC. Its translation is CASSAGDPNEQFF.

The chain has TRBV19 and TRBJ2-5; 12 bases line up with TRBD1. The length of the CDR3 is 16 residues. Unmatched junction bases numbered 12, after V lost 7 bases and J lost 6 bases. Germline lookup yields CDR1 LNHDA and CDR2 SQIVND (reference sequence). This CDR3 reads CASTTAGTGGVKTQYF. The CDR3 DNA follows: TGTGCCAGTACCACCGCCGGGACAGGGGGCGTGAAGACCCAGTACTTC.